The next 24 T cell receptor beta chains were all read from a single sample in a study of CD8 T cells in ankylosing spondylitis. Each CDR3 protein gets one entry after TCRdb re-called the 5' RACE reads with MiXCR. The table lists approximately 220,000 distinct CDR3 sequences, approximately 24% of them singletons. The sequenced sample was blood, either unsorted or a sorted T cell fraction (not recorded which). These receptor sequences come from a male donor with ankylosing spondylitis or in good health (not recorded which).

The chain joins TRBV29-1 to TRBJ2-5, with D perhaps matching TRBD1 or TRBD2 (5 bases each). Trimming stripped 4 bases from V and 3 bases from J, with 9 bases between. Germline V gives CDR1 SQVTM, CDR2 ANQGSEA. The CDR3 runs to 12 residues. The CDR3 loop reads CSVAREKETQYF. CDR3 nucleotides: TGCAGCGTTGCCAGGGAGAAAGAGACCCAGTACTTC.

This clonotype was counted at least ten times. The chain has TRBV4-1 and TRBJ2-5; D possibly corresponds to TRBD1 (6 bases). The CDR3 is made up of 15 amino acids. CDR1 MGHRA and CDR2 YSYEKL come from the germline V gene. The V end lost 4 bases, the J end lost 1 base, and 13 bases lay between the germline ends. The CDR3 here is CASSPTGRGQETQYF. CDR3 DNA: TGCGCCAGCAGCCCCACTGGCAGGGGCCAAGAGACCCAGTACTTC.

At least ten counts were recorded for this clonotype. The chain links TRBV7-8 to TRBJ1-5, with D maybe TRBD1 (6 bases). This CDR3 spans 18 amino acids. V was shortened by 2 bases and J by 2 bases, with 19 bases between the two germline ends. Germline assignment: CDR1 SGHVS and CDR2 FQNEAQ. The CDR3 sequence: CASSLPQRARGGNQPQHF. CDR3 nucleotide sequence: TGTGCCAGCAGCTTACCTCAGCGGGCCAGGGGTGGCAATCAGCCCCAGCATTTT.

The rearrangement links TRBV10-2 to TRBJ2-1; D is possibly TRBD1 (6 bases). CDR1 is WSHSY and CDR2 is SAAADI in the germline V gene. The CDR3 sequence is 16 residues long. With 6 bases removed from V and 2 bases from J, the gap between germline ends came to 17 bases. The CDR3 bases are TGCGCCAGCAGCACGATGGGACATTCCCCCTACAATGAGCAGTTCTTC. It encodes CASSTMGHSPYNEQFF.

The table lists this clonotype with many counts. The chain couples TRBV12-3 or TRBV12-4 to TRBJ1-1, with D maybe TRBD1 (5 bases). The CDR3 consists of 13 residues. V dropped 6 bases and J dropped 5 bases, with 13 bases sitting between them. CDR3 sequence: CASRWAGGTEAFF. The CDR3, as DNA: TGTGCCAGCAGGTGGGCTGGGGGAACTGAAGCTTTCTTT.

This clonotype was detected ten times or more. The chain is built from TRBV5-1 and TRBJ2-1, with 8 positions matching TRBD2. With V trimmed by 2 bases and J by 5 bases, 15 bases remained unmatched. This CDR3 spans 18 amino acids. CDR1 and CDR2 from the germline V gene are SGHRS and YFSETQ. CDR3 sequence reads: CASSFPGLVIPGDNEQFF. In DNA, the CDR3 is TGCGCCAGCAGCTTTCCGGGACTAGTTATCCCCGGGGACAATGAGCAGTTCTTC.

This clonotype was observed a few times. This sequence joins TRBV4-1 and TRBJ2-6, with a possible D match to TRBD1 (6 bases). V was clipped by 1 base and J by 0 bases, with 13 bases between them. The length of the CDR3 is 18 residues. Germline CDR1 is MGHRA and CDR2 is YSYEKL. The CDR3 loop is CASSQGGRPSSGANVLTF. In nucleotides, the CDR3 is TGCGCCAGCAGCCAAGGGGGGCGCCCCAGCTCTGGGGCCAACGTCCTGACTTTC.

The rearrangement uses TRBV28 and TRBJ2-5; possible D gene TRBD1, 6 bases. CDR3 length equals 13 residues. Trimming cost V 6 bases and J 5 bases, with 13 bases left between them. The V gene's germline CDR1 is MDHEN and CDR2 SYDVKM. In nucleotides, the CDR3 is TGTGCCAGCAGCATAACAGGGCGGGAGACCCAGTACTTC. It yields the protein CASSITGRETQYF.

This clonotype was observed many times. The chain has TRBV10-3 and TRBJ2-1; D not resolved. The CDR3 runs 14 residues. Trimming cost V 0 bases and J 4 bases, with 7 bases left between them. Per the germline V gene, CDR1 is ENHRY and CDR2 is SYGVKD. Written as DNA, the CDR3 is TGTGCCATCAGTGAGTCGAGAAGTTACAATGAGCAGTTCTTC. Protein: CAISESRSYNEQFF.

By sample share, this clonotype is medium-sized. The rearrangement joins TRBV29-1 to TRBJ2-1; D call uncertain. CDR3 length: 10 residues. The V and J ends lost 7 bases and 9 bases respectively, with 10 bases between them. The germline CDR1 and CDR2 sequences are SQVTM and ANQGSEA. CDR3 sequence: CSGITIEQFF. The CDR3 region has the DNA TGCAGCGGTATAACGATTGAGCAGTTCTTC.

The sample holds many counts of this clonotype. The chain combines TRBV27 with TRBJ2-3, with TRBD2 matching 9 bases. This CDR3 has 15 amino acids. V lost 4 bases, J lost 1 base, and 3 bases stayed unmatched. In germline, CDR1 is MNHEY, CDR2 SMNVEV (reference sequence). CDR3 in DNA: TGTGCCAGCAGTTCCCGGACTAGCGGCACAGATACGCAGTATTTT. As protein: CASSSRTSGTDTQYF.

The chain employs TRBV4-2 and TRBJ1-2; no firm D call. The CDR3 spans 15 residues. Germline V gene sequence: CDR1 LGHNA, CDR2 YNFKEQ. The V and J ends lost 3 bases and 8 bases respectively, with 19 bases between them. The CDR3 reads CASSQEPGQADGYTF. The CDR3 coding sequence is TGTGCCAGCAGCCAGGAACCCGGGCAGGCGGACGGCTACACCTTC.

The chain is built from TRBV12-3 or TRBV12-4 and TRBJ1-5; D is ambiguous. CDR3 length equals 13 residues. The V end was cut by 3 bases, the J end by 4 bases, with 7 bases between. CDR3 coding DNA: TGTGCCAGCAGTTTTGGGCGGAATCAGCCCCAGCATTTT. Translation: CASSFGRNQPQHF.

This clonotype was counted at least ten times. The CDR3 is CAVQRGEDTQYF. The CDR3 bases are TGTGCCGTACAGCGGGGGGAAGATACGCAGTATTTT. The chain employs TRBV6-5 and TRBJ2-3, with 9 bases lining up with TRBD2. Germline trimming cut 11 bases from V and 5 bases from J; bases unmatched to any gene: 5. This CDR3 is built from 12 residues. Germline assignment: CDR1 MNHEY and CDR2 SVGAGI.

This chain uses TRBV20-1 with TRBJ2-5; TRBD2 might be the D (5 bases). Germline V gene sequence: CDR1 DFQATT, CDR2 SNEGSKA (reference sequence). The CDR3 extends over 11 amino acids. Trimming took off 6 bases at V and 3 bases at J, with 8 bases between the two ends. The CDR3: CSALSEETQYF. CDR3 nucleotides: TGCAGTGCCCTTAGCGAAGAGACCCAGTACTTC.

This clonotype has ten or more counts. The chain employs TRBV12-3 or TRBV12-4 and TRBJ2-3; no clear D gene. V dropped 10 bases and J dropped 3 bases, with 2 bases sitting between them. This CDR3 comprises 9 residues. The CDR3 coding sequence is TGTGCCAATACAGATACGCAGTATTTT. Protein product: CANTDTQYF.

This clonotype occurred many times. J is TRBJ2-1 and V is TRBV29-1; 12 bases are a match to TRBD1. The CDR3 contains 13 residues. Per germline, CDR1 SQVTM and CDR2 ANQGSEA. Trimming cost V 7 bases and J 10 bases; bases outside gene matches: 8. The chain's CDR3 is CSALGQGAREQFF. The CDR3 bases are TGCAGCGCCCTGGGACAGGGGGCAAGGGAGCAGTTCTTC.

This chain joins TRBV11-2 and TRBJ2-1; D is possibly TRBD2 (6 bases). The CDR3 sequence is 17 residues long. V shed 5 bases and J shed 4 bases, with 21 bases lying between them. The germline CDR1 and CDR2 sequences are SGHAT and FQNNGV. In nucleotides, the CDR3 is TGTGCCAGCAGCGCCCAAAGAGCGGCGGGAACATACAATGAGCAGTTCTTC. Translation gives CASSAQRAAGTYNEQFF.

J is TRBJ2-7 and V is TRBV6-1, with 7 bases identical to TRBD1. Germline V gene lookup returns CDR1 MNHNS and CDR2 SASEGT. The CDR3 is 14 amino acids. Unmatched junction bases numbered 11, after V lost 10 bases and J lost 2 bases. The DNA for the CDR3 is TGTGCCACCTACCCGGGACAGACAGCCTACGAGCAGTACTTC. Translated: CATYPGQTAYEQYF.

The V call is TRBV7-9, the J call TRBJ2-7; 13 bases agree with TRBD2. Germline V gene lookup returns CDR1 SEHNR and CDR2 FQNEAQ (reference sequence). The V segment lost 4 bases and the J segment 2 bases; nucleotides outside the gene matches: 5. The CDR3 covers 16 residues. The CDR3 DNA sequence: TGTGCCAGCAGCTCCCGGACTAGCGGGAGACCCTACGAGCAGTACTTC. Its protein is CASSSRTSGRPYEQYF.

This chain joins TRBV20-1 and TRBJ2-3, with D perhaps TRBD1 (5 bases). The V end was cut by 5 bases, the J end by 5 bases, with 17 bases between. Germline values: CDR1 DFQATT, CDR2 SNEGSKA (reference sequence). The CDR3 has 14 residues. In DNA, the CDR3 is TGCAGTGCTCTAGGGGCTTTAGGTGGAGATACGCAGTATTTT. This gives the protein CSALGALGGDTQYF.

This clonotype was seen repeatedly, ten times or more. This sequence joins TRBV7-9 and TRBJ2-1; the match to TRBD2 covers 8 bases. From germline, CDR1 is SEHNR and CDR2 FQNEAQ (reference sequence). J gave up 7 bases and V 4 bases, and 6 bases lay outside the gene matches. The CDR3 runs 14 residues. Here the CDR3 DNA reads TGTGCCAGCAGCTCAGCGGGAGTTGGGAATGAGCAGTTCTTC. Its translation: CASSSAGVGNEQFF.

As to this clonotype: A much larger clone lies one base from this, so it may be a read error. The conserved phenylalanine or tryptophan normally closing the CDR3 is absent here, so this likely arose from a read error. This chain joins TRBV11-2 and TRBJ2-5; D possibly uses TRBD1 or TRBD2 (5 bases each). This CDR3 spans 15 amino acids. CDR1 is SGHAT, CDR2 FQNNGV, per germline. Trimming removed 1 base from V and 2 bases from J, with 11 bases in between. The CDR3 coding sequence is TGTGCCAGCAGCTTAGGAGGGGCGCAGCAAGAGACCCAGTACTCC. Translating gives CASSLGGAQQETQYS.

This clonotype showed up many times. V and J are TRBV7-2 and TRBJ2-1; D perhaps matches TRBD2 (6 bases). Per the germline V gene, CDR1 is SGHTA and CDR2 is FQGNSA. The CDR3 runs 14 residues. V shed 1 base and J shed 12 bases, with 16 bases lying between them. The CDR3 loop reads CASSLDAGLVAQFF. For the CDR3, the DNA is TGTGCCAGCAGCTTAGATGCGGGGTTAGTGGCGCAGTTCTTC.